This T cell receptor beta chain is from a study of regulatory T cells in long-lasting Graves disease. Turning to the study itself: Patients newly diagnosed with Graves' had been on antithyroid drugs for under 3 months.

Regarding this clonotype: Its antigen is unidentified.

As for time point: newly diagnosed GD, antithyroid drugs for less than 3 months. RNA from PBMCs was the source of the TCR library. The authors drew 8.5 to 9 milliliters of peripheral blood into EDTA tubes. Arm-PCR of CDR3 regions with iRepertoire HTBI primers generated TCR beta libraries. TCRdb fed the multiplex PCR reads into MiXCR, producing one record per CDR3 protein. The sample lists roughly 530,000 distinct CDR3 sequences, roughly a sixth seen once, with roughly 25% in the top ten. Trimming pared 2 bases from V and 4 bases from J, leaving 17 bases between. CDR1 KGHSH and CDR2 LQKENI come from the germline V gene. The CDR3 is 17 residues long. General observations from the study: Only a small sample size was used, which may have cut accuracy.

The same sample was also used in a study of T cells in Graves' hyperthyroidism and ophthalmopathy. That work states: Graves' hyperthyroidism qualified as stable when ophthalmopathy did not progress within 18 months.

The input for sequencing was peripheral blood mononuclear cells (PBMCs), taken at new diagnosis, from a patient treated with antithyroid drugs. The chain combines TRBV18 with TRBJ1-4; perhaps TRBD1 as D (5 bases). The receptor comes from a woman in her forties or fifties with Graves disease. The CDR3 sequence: CASSPSERGQINEKLFF. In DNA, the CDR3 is TGTGCCAGCTCACCATCGGAGAGGGGCCAGATTAATGAAAAACTGTTTTTT.